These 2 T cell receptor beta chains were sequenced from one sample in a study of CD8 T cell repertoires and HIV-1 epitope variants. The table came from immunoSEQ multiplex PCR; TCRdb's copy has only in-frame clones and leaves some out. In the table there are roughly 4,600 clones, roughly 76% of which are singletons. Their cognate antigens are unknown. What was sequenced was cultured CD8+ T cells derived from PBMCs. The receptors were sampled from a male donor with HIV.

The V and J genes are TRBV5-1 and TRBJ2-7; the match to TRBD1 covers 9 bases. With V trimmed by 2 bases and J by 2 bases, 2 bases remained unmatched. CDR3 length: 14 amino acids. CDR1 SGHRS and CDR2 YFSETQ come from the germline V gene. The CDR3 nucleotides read TGCGCCAGCAGCTTCGGGACAGGGACCTACGAGCAGTACTTC. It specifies CASSFGTGTYEQYF. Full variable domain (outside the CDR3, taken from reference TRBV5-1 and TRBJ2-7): KAGVTQTPRYLIKTRGQQVTLSCSPISGHRSVSWYQQTPGQGLQFLFEYFSETQRNKGNFPGRFSGRQFSNSRSEMNVSTLELGDSALYLCASSFGTGTYEQYFGPGTRLTVT.

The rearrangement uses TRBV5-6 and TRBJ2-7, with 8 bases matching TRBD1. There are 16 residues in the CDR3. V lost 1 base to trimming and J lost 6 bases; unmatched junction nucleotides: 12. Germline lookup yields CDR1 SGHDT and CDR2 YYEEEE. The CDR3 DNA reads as TGTGCCAGCAGCTTGCTCCTACAGGGGGTGTACGGCGAGCAGTACTTC. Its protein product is CASSLLLQGVYGEQYF.